This T cell receptor (beta chain) is drawn from a study of neoadjuvant anti-PD-1 for oral cavity cancer. Time point indicated: after neoadjuvant nivolumab, at surgical resection. Cohort: HPV-negative, locally advanced oral cavity squamous cell carcinoma patients. Two replicates per tumor sample, mostly from roughly 4.8 ug of genomic DNA. TCRdb's copy holds only in-frame clones and misses some; the assay was immunoSEQ multiplex PCR. The sample has tens of thousands of clones; more than 40% are singletons. There are 14 residues in the CDR3. Looked up from germline, CDR1 is MDHEN and CDR2 is SYDVKM. The germline V and J ends were trimmed by 2 bases and 6 bases, with 11 bases remaining between them. This clone is medium-sized (0.01 to 0.1%) in the sample.

This clonotype was sampled from a person aged 35-79 years with oral cavity squamous cell carcinoma. The sequencing here drew on tumor tissue, taken after nivolumab (anti-PD-1) treatment. This sequence joins TRBV28 and TRBJ1-5; a possible D gene is TRBD1 (5 bases). The CDR3 DNA follows: TGTGCCAGCAGTTTACTCTCCAGGGCTCAGCCCCAGCATTTT. Translation gives CASSLLSRAQPQHF.